These 23 T cell receptor beta chains were all obtained from the same sample, sequenced in a study of cytomegalovirus exposure and HLA in healthy donors (dated by TCRdb to 2016 to 2017). Preparation of the library involved the immunoSEQ multiplex PCR assay. The multiplex PCR relied on a mix of 60 forward primers for TCR Vbeta segments and 13 reverse primers for TCR Jbeta segments. Here the immuneACCESS table is served through TCRdb, limited to in-frame sequences with V and J called. Missing clones are a known gap in these copies; in checked studies unresolved V genes cover under half, and the rest lacks a known reason. The sample's own table lists roughly 220,000 clones. Of the sample, roughly 1.2% is held by the ten largest clones. The sequenced sample was PBMCs. Every receptor here comes from a girl aged 2 to 10 in good health and CMV-seropositive.

The chain links TRBV27 to TRBJ1-1; 9 positions agree with TRBD1. CDR1 and CDR2 (germline): MNHEY, SMNVEV (reference sequence). The CDR3 totals 15 residues. V lost 5 bases and J lost 6; bases outside the gene matches: 10. CDR3 nucleotide sequence: TGTGCCAGCAGTCGGTGGGGACAGGGATCCCCTGAAGCTTTCTTT. Residues: CASSRWGQGSPEAFF.

The chain uses TRBV19 and TRBJ1-2, with 8 bases that match TRBD1. The germline gives CDR1 LNHDA, CDR2 SQIVND (reference sequence). V lost 1 base to trimming and J lost 4 bases; unmatched junction nucleotides: 2. This CDR3 is 14 amino acids long. For the CDR3, the DNA is TGTGCCAGTAGTATAGGGGACAGGACCTATGGCTACACCTTC. It encodes CASSIGDRTYGYTF.

V usage is TRBV9 and J usage is TRBJ1-2, with TRBD1 as a possible D gene (5 bases). CDR1 is SGDLS, CDR2 YYNGEE, per germline. Trimming stripped 4 bases from V and 5 bases from J, with 15 bases between. The CDR3 is made up of 14 amino acids. CDR3: CASSIGTALYGYTF. The CDR3 coding sequence is TGTGCCAGCAGCATCGGGACTGCTTTATATGGCTACACCTTC.

The V gene is TRBV20-1, the J gene TRBJ2-3; possibly TRBD2 for D (5 bases). The CDR3 spans 10 residues. Trimming shortened V by 5 bases and J by 9 bases, and 9 bases separated the two germline ends. Germline CDR1 is DFQATT and CDR2 is SNEGSKA (reference sequence). The CDR3 loop is CSAPGGTQYF. For the CDR3, the DNA is TGCAGTGCTCCCGGAGGCACGCAGTATTTT.

The rearrangement uses TRBV5-1 and TRBJ1-4, with TRBD1 as a possible D gene (6 bases). CDR1 SGHRS and CDR2 YFSETQ come from the germline V gene. The V and J ends lost 4 bases and 8 bases respectively, with 18 bases between them. The CDR3 covers 15 residues. This chain's CDR3 is CASSPGTSDNEKLFF. CDR3 coding DNA: TGCGCCAGCAGCCCGGGGACATCAGATAACGAAAAACTGTTTTTT. The whole variable domain, filled in from reference TRBV5-1 and TRBJ1-4, reads KAGVTQTPRYLIKTRGQQVTLSCSPISGHRSVSWYQQTPGQGLQFLFEYFSETQRNKGNFPGRFSGRQFSNSRSEMNVSTLELGDSALYLCASSPGTSDNEKLFFGSGTQLSVL.

Turning to this clone: Sequence at one end of the junction differs from germline and may be a read error. The same CDR3 also results from other DNA sequences found in this sample. CDR3 DNA: TGTGCCAGCAGCTCTGGCAGGGCGAATACCGGGGAGCTGTTTTTT. Its translation is CASSSGRANTGELFF. The chain couples TRBV7-8 to TRBJ2-2, with a tentative D call TRBD1 (5 bases). This CDR3 has 15 residues. CDR1 is SGHVS, CDR2 FQNEAQ, per germline.

V usage is TRBV2 and J usage is TRBJ2-5, with 9 bases lining up with TRBD2. CDR1 is SNHLY, CDR2 FYNNEI, per germline. Trimming removed 8 bases from V and 4 bases from J; junction bases left unmatched: 8. There are 14 residues in the CDR3. CDR3 residues: CASSLAGVRETQYF. As DNA, the CDR3 is TGTGCCAGCTCTTTAGCGGGAGTTAGAGAGACCCAGTACTTC.

The rearrangement uses TRBV2 and TRBJ1-2; D may be TRBD1 (5 bases). V lost 11 bases to trimming and J lost 9 bases, with 13 bases between them. From germline, CDR1 is SNHLY and CDR2 FYNNEI. The CDR3 covers 10 residues. CDR3 sequence reads: CAHETASYTF. The CDR3 bases are TGTGCCCACGAGACAGCCAGCTACACCTTC.

CDR3 region: CASSPTSGGYQETQYF. The CDR3 DNA sequence: TGTGCCAGCAGCCCGACTAGCGGGGGGTACCAAGAGACCCAGTACTTC. This chain joins TRBV7-7 and TRBJ2-5, with 13 bases identical to TRBD2. Germline V gives CDR1 SSHAT, CDR2 FNYEAQ (reference sequence). The V segment lost 5 bases and the J segment 0 bases; nucleotides outside the gene matches: 3. The CDR3 is 16 residues long.

The V gene is TRBV28, the J gene TRBJ1-4; the D gene is possibly TRBD1 (6 bases). V shed 6 bases and J shed 7 bases, with 24 bases lying between them. There are 17 residues in the CDR3. The V gene's germline CDR1 is MDHEN and CDR2 SYDVKM. The CDR3 nucleotides are TGTGCCAGCAGCCAGACAGGTGGAGGCTACTCCGCTGAAAAACTGTTTTTT. Residues: CASSQTGGGYSAEKLFF.

The chain is built from TRBV5-1 and TRBJ1-3; D is perhaps TRBD1 (5 bases). CDR1 is SGHRS, CDR2 YFSETQ, per germline. The CDR3 length is 16 residues. V was clipped by 4 bases and J by 4 bases, with 18 bases between them. The CDR3 protein is CASSLTFAGLGNTIYF. CDR3 nucleotide sequence: TGCGCCAGCAGCCTAACCTTTGCGGGGCTCGGAAACACCATATATTTT.

As regards this clone: This CDR3 is also generated by other DNA sequences in the sample. The chain has TRBV5-1 and TRBJ2-5, with unresolved D. Germline V gives CDR1 SGHRS, CDR2 YFSETQ. The V end lost 4 bases, the J end lost 3 bases, and 13 bases lay between the germline ends. The CDR3 length is 14 residues. The CDR3 is CASSPMVAEETQYF. CDR3 nucleotides: TGCGCCAGCAGCCCCATGGTTGCGGAAGAGACCCAGTACTTC. Full variable domain (rest looked up from reference TRBV5-1 and TRBJ2-5): KAGVTQTPRYLIKTRGQQVTLSCSPISGHRSVSWYQQTPGQGLQFLFEYFSETQRNKGNFPGRFSGRQFSNSRSEMNVSTLELGDSALYLCASSPMVAEETQYFGPGTRLLVL.

The chain links TRBV6-5 to TRBJ2-7; TRBD2 matches at 13 bases. This CDR3 has 15 residues. V dropped 5 bases and J dropped 3; count of bases not matched to a gene: 4. CDR1 and CDR2 from the germline V gene are MNHEY and SVGAGI. Here the CDR3 DNA reads TGTGCCAGCAGTCCCGGGACTAGCGGGAACTACGAGCAGTACTTC. Its protein product is CASSPGTSGNYEQYF.

This chain connects TRBV5-1 to TRBJ1-4; D perhaps matches TRBD1 (6 bases). The V end was cut by 4 bases, the J end by 5 bases, with 24 bases between. The V gene's germline CDR1 is SGHRS and CDR2 YFSETQ. CDR3 size: 18 residues. CDR3 bases: TGCGCCAGCAGCCCCGCCGGCCACCTGGGGGGGCTAAATGAAAAACTGTTTTTT. Translation: CASSPAGHLGGLNEKLFF.

This chain connects TRBV15 to TRBJ1-2; D unresolved. V gave up 0 bases and J gave up 1 base, with 9 bases separating them. This CDR3 contains 15 residues. Germline CDR1 LNHNV, CDR2 YYDKDF (reference sequence). The CDR3 bases are TGTGCCACCAGCAGAGAGGGCAGCTATAACTATGGCTACACCTTC. Its translation: CATSREGSYNYGYTF.

The V call is TRBV19, the J call TRBJ2-1; the match to TRBD2 covers 10 bases. The CDR3 has 18 residues. The germline V gene encodes CDR1 LNHDA and CDR2 SQIVND (reference sequence). Trimming removed 1 base from V and 6 bases from J; junction bases left unmatched: 12. DNA of the CDR3: TGTGCCAGTAGTATAGGGGGCCCTAGCGGGAGTCCCCCCAATGAGCAGTTCTTC. Protein sequence: CASSIGGPSGSPPNEQFF. The full variable domain, completed using reference TRBV19 and TRBJ2-1, is DGGITQSPKYLFRKEGQNVTLSCEQNLNHDAMYWYRQDPGQGLRLIYYSQIVNDFQKGDIAEGYSVSREKKESFPLTVTSAQKNPTAFYLCASSIGGPSGSPPNEQFFGPGTRLTVL.

DNA of the CDR3: TGCAGCGTTGAAGGGGGCAGCTACACTGAAGCTTTCTTT. Translating it yields CSVEGGSYTEAFF. V usage is TRBV29-1 and J usage is TRBJ1-1; perhaps TRBD1 as D (5 bases). Germline CDR1 and CDR2: SQVTM and ANQGSEA. With 1 base removed from V and 3 bases from J, the gap between germline ends came to 9 bases. The CDR3 has 13 residues.

The chain recombines TRBV6-1 with TRBJ2-1; TRBD1 might be the D (5 bases). The CDR3 spans 13 residues. The V gene's germline CDR1 is MNHNS and CDR2 SASEGT. Trimming cost V 6 bases and J 5 bases, with 11 bases left between them. CDR3 sequence reads: CASRRDRNNEQFF. The CDR3 DNA is TGTGCCAGCAGAAGAGACAGAAACAATGAGCAGTTCTTC.

The CDR3: CASSVGQAGGYTF. CDR3 sequence (DNA): TGTGCCAGCAGCGTAGGACAGGCGGGCGGCTACACCTTC. The genes are TRBV6-5 and TRBJ1-2, with 7 bases identical to TRBD1. V gave up 6 bases and J gave up 8 bases; unmatched junction bases: 9. Germline CDR1 reads MNHEY; CDR2 reads SVGAGI. The length of the CDR3 is 13 residues.

The V gene is TRBV7-2, the J gene TRBJ2-1; TRBD1 matches at 8 bases. CDR3 length: 15 amino acids. J was trimmed by 5 bases and V by 6 bases; bases with no gene match: 9. CDR1 SGHTA and CDR2 FQGNSA come from the germline V gene. The CDR3 is CASRPPGQVNNEQFF. In nucleotides, the CDR3 is TGTGCCAGCAGACCTCCGGGACAGGTAAACAATGAGCAGTTCTTC.

The chain carries TRBV11-1 and TRBJ2-3; 8 nucleotides align to TRBD1. CDR3 size: 16 residues. V was clipped by 4 bases and J by 3 bases; unmatched bases: 9. Germline V gene sequence: CDR1 SGHAT, CDR2 FQDESV (reference sequence). The CDR3 sequence is CASSSLDREETDTQYF. The CDR3 DNA reads TGTGCCAGCAGCTCGTTGGACAGGGAAGAGACAGATACGCAGTATTTT. Based on the CDR3 plus reference TRBV11-1 and TRBJ2-3, the full variable domain is EAEVAQSPRYKITEKSQAVAFWCDPISGHATLYWYRQILGQGPELLVQFQDESVVDDSQLPKDRFSAERLKGVDSTLKIQPAELGDSAMYLCASSSLDREETDTQYFGPGTRLTVL.

The rearrangement uses TRBV27 and TRBJ2-7, with a tentative D call TRBD2 (5 bases). V lost 2 bases and J 3 bases, leaving 11 bases between the germline ends. Germline CDR1 is MNHEY and CDR2 is SMNVEV (reference sequence). The CDR3 runs 14 residues. CDR3 sequence (DNA): TGTGCCAGCAGTTTAAATCCGGACTTCTACGAGCAGTACTTC. Its translation: CASSLNPDFYEQYF.

V is TRBV5-4 and J is TRBJ2-1; 13 bases are a match to TRBD2. V lost 4 bases and J lost 8; bases outside the gene matches: 6. CDR1 is SGHNT and CDR2 is YYREEE in the germline V gene (reference sequence). The length of the CDR3 is 15 residues. The CDR3 protein is CASSSGTSGADEQFF. CDR3 DNA sequence: TGTGCCAGCAGCAGCGGGACTAGCGGGGCCGATGAGCAGTTCTTC. The full variable domain, completed using reference TRBV5-4 and TRBJ2-1, is ETGVTQSPTHLIKTRGQQVTLRCSSQSGHNTVSWYQQALGQGPQFIFQYYREEENGRGNFPPRFSGLQFPNYSSELNVNALELDDSALYLCASSSGTSGADEQFFGPGTRLTVL.